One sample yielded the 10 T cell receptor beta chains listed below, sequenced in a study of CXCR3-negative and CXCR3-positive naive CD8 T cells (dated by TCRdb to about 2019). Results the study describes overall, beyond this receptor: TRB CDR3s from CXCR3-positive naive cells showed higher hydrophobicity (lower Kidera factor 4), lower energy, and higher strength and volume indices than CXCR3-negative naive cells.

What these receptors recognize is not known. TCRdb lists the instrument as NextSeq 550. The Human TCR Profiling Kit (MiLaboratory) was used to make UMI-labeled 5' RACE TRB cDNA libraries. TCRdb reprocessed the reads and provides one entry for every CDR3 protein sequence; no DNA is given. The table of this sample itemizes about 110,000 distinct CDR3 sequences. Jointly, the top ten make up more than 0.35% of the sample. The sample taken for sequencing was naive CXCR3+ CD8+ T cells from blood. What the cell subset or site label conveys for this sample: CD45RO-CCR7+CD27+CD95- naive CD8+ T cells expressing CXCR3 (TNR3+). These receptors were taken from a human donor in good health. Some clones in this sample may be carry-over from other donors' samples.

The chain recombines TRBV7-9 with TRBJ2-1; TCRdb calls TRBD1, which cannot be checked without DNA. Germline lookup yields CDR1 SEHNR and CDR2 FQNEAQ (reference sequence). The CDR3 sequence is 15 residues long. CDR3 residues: CASVAGGTIFNEQFF.

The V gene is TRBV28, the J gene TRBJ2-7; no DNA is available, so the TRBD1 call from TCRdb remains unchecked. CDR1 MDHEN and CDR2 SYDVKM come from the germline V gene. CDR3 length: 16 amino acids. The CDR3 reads CASSHPGNRASYEQYF.

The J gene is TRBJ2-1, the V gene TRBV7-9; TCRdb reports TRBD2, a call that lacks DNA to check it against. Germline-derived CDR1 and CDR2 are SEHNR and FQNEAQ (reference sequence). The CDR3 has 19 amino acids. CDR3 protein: CASSPSGLAGGITYNEQFF. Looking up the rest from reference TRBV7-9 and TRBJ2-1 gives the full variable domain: DTGVSQNPRHKITKRGQNVTFRCDPISEHNRLYWYRQTLGQGPEFLTYFQNEAQLEKSRLLSDRFSAERPKGSFSTLEIQRTEQGDSAMYLCASSPSGLAGGITYNEQFFGPGTRLTVL.

CDR3 residues: CASSLAGDEQFF. The V and J genes are TRBV11-2 and TRBJ2-1. The germline CDR1 and CDR2 sequences are SGHAT and FQNNGV. This CDR3 contains 12 residues.

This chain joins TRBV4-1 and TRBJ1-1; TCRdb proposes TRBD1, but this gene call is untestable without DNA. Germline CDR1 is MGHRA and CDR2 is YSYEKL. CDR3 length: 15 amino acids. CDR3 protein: CASRALGQGDTEAFF.

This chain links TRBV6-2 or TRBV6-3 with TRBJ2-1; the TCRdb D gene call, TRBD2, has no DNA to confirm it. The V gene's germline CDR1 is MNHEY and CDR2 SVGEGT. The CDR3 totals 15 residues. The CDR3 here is CASGLTGASDIEKFF.

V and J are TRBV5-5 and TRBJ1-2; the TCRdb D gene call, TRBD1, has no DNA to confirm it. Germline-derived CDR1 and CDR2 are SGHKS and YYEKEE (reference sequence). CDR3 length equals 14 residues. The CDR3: CASSLAGTGDGYTF.

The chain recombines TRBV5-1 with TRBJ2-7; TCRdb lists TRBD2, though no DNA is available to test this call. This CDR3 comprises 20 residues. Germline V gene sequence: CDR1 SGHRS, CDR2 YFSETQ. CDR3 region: CASRLEGQGGLAGGSSEQYF.

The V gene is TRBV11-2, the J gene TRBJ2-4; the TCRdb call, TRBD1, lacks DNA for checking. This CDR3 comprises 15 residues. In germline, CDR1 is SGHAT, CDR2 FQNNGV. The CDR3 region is CASSLYPGSKNIQYF. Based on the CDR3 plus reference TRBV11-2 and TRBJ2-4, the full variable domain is EAGVAQSPRYKIIEKRQSVAFWCNPISGHATLYWYQQILGQGPKLLIQFQNNGVVDDSQLPKDRFSAERLKGVDSTLKIQPAKLEDSAVYLCASSLYPGSKNIQYFGAGTRLSVL.

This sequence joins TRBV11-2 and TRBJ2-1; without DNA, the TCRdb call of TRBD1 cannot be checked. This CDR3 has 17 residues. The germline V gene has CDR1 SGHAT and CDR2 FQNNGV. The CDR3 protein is CASSLGFNEGLYNEQFF.